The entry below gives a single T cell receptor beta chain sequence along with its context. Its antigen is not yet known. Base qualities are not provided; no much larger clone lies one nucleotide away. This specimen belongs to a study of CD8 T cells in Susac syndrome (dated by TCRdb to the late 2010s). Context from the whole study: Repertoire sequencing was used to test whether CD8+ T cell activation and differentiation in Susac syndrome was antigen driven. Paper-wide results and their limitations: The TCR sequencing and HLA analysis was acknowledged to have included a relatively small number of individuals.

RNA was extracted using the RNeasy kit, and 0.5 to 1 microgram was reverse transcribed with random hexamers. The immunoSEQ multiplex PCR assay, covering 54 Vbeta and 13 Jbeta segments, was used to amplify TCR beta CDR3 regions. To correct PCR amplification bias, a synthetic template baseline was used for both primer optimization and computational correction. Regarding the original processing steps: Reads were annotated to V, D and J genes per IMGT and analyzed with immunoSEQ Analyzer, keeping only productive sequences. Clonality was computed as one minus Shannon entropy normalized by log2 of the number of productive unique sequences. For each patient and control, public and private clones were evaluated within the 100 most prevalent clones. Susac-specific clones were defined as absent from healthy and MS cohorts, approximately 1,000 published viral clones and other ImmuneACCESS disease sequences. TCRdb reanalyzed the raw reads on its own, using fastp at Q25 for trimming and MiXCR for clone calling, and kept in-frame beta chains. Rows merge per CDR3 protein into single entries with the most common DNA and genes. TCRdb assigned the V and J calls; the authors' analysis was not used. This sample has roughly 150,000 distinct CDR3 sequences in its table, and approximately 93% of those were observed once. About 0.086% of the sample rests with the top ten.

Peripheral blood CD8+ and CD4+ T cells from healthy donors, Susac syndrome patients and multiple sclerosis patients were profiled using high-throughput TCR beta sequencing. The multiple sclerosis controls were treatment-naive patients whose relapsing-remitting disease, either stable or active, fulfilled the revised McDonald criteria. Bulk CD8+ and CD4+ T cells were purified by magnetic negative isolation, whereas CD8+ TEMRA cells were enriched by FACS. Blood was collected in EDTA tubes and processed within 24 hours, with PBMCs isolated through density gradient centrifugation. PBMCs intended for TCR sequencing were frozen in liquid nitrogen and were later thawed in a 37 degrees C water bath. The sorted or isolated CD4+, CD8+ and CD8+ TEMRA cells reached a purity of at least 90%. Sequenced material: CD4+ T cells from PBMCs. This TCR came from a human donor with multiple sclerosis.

The CDR3 region reads CASSSDRTGTKILRVKNIQYF. The DNA sequence follows: TGTGCCAGCAGTTCGGACAGAACCGGGACTAAGATCCTTAGGGTCAAAAACATTCAGTACTTC. The V gene is TRBV28 and the J gene is TRBJ2-4; TRBD2 is possibly the D segment (7 matching bases). The germline V gene provides CDR1 MDHEN and CDR2 SYDVKM. Inclusive of the bounding cysteine and phenylalanine, the CDR3 is 21 residues long. Of the read, only the CDR3 DNA is kept; its 63 bases are in frame from base 1. V loses 4 bases of germline sequence and J loses 3 bases, and the interval between the two ends is 31 bases.